The 13 T cell receptor beta chains in this list originate from one sample, sequenced in a study of shared clonotypes between healthy human individuals. Clones were read by immunoSEQ multiplex PCR, and TCRdb kept only the in-frame ones, dropping some. Here the sample spans 1.6 million or so clones, approximately 98.5% being singletons. Material: naive CD4+ T cells sorted from blood. Subset specified: CD45RA+ positively selected. The receptors shown here come from a man in his thirties or forties in good health.

A remark on this clone: The sample holds other DNA sequences that translate to the same CDR3. V is TRBV18 and J is TRBJ1-4; D is uncertain. The CDR3 sequence is 14 residues long. Between the trimmed V and J ends, which lost 2 bases and 6 bases, there was a span of 10 bases. Germline CDR1 and CDR2: KGHSH and LQKENI. CDR3 protein: CASSPGTGDEKLFF. Here the CDR3 DNA reads TGTGCCAGCTCACCAGGAACTGGGGATGAAAAACTGTTTTTT. Using reference TRBV18 and TRBJ1-4 for the parts outside the CDR3, the full variable domain is NAGVMQNPRHLVRRRGQEARLRCSPMKGHSHVYWYRQLPEEGLKFMVYLQKENIIDESGMPKERFSAEFPKEGPSILRIQQVVRGDSAAYFCASSPGTGDEKLFFGSGTQLSVL.

The chain couples TRBV10-3 to TRBJ1-2; perhaps TRBD1 as D (5 bases). CDR1 ENHRY and CDR2 SYGVKD come from the germline V gene. The V end lost 6 bases, the J end lost 5 bases, and 19 bases lay between the germline ends. CDR3 length equals 15 residues. CDR3 protein: CAISYDSQGGYGYTF. CDR3 bases: TGTGCCATCAGCTACGACAGTCAGGGAGGTTATGGCTACACCTTC.

The chain has TRBV9 and TRBJ1-2; D unclear. With 0 bases removed from V and 2 bases from J, the gap between germline ends came to 5 bases. The V gene's germline CDR1 is SGDLS and CDR2 YYNGEE. The CDR3 length is 13 residues. The chain's CDR3 is CASSVDGNYGYTF. In nucleotides, the CDR3 is TGTGCCAGCAGCGTAGACGGAAACTATGGCTACACCTTC.

V is TRBV30 and J is TRBJ2-1; 10 nucleotides align to TRBD1. There are 15 residues in the CDR3. V dropped 4 bases and J dropped 10; count of bases not matched to a gene: 13. CDR1 and CDR2 from the germline V gene are GTSNPN and SVGIG (reference sequence). For the CDR3, the DNA is TGTGCCTGGATTACACGGGACAGGGGTTTCTCCGAGCAGTTCTTC. This translates into CAWITRDRGFSEQFF.

This sequence joins TRBV18 and TRBJ2-1; 12 bases align to TRBD2. This CDR3 is 17 amino acids long. V shed 3 bases and J 5 bases; nucleotides not matched to a gene: 8. Germline assignment: CDR1 KGHSH and CDR2 LQKENI. The CDR3 reads CASSPKYWTSGNNEQFF. The CDR3, as DNA: TGTGCCAGCTCACCCAAATATTGGACTAGCGGGAACAATGAGCAGTTCTTC.

This chain uses TRBV27 with TRBJ2-7; D perhaps matches TRBD1 (5 bases). Germline assignment: CDR1 MNHEY and CDR2 SMNVEV (reference sequence). Trimming took 3 bases from V and 1 from J, leaving 13 bases between them. The CDR3 sequence is 15 residues long. CDR3 bases: TGTGCCAGCAGTTTCGGGCAGGGAACTTCCTACGAGCAGTACTTC. This encodes CASSFGQGTSYEQYF.

V is TRBV7-9 and J is TRBJ2-5; D call uncertain. Germline V gene data show CDR1 as SEHNR and CDR2 as FQNEAQ (reference sequence). V was trimmed by 7 bases and J by 0 bases, leaving 15 bases between them. This CDR3 contains 15 residues. The chain's CDR3 is CASTQMGYNQETQYF. Here the CDR3 DNA reads TGTGCCAGCACACAAATGGGGTACAACCAAGAGACCCAGTACTTC.

The chain has TRBV2 and TRBJ2-3, with 9 positions matching TRBD2. V shed 6 bases and J 6 bases; nucleotides not matched to a gene: 7. The CDR3 length is 14 residues. CDR1 is SNHLY and CDR2 is FYNNEI in the germline V gene. For the CDR3, the DNA is TGTGCCAGCAGGGCCGGACTAGCGAGCGATACGCAGTATTTT. Translated: CASRAGLASDTQYF.

The rearrangement links TRBV19 to TRBJ2-1; no firm D call. This CDR3 comprises 15 residues. V was cut by 6 bases and J by 2 bases, with 14 bases left in between. Per germline, CDR1 LNHDA and CDR2 SQIVND (reference sequence). The CDR3 sequence: CASRQLPDPYNEQFF. CDR3 sequence (DNA): TGTGCCAGTAGGCAACTACCGGATCCCTACAATGAGCAGTTCTTC.

This CDR3 is CASSLGQGVDEKLFF. The CDR3 nucleotides are TGTGCCAGCAGCTTGGGACAGGGGGTTGATGAAAAACTGTTTTTT. The rearrangement joins TRBV7-9 to TRBJ1-4; 11 bases match TRBD1. Germline V gene data show CDR1 as SEHNR and CDR2 as FQNEAQ (reference sequence). The V and J ends lost 3 bases and 6 bases, in that order; junction bases with no gene match: 3. The CDR3 consists of 15 residues.

The CDR3 protein is CAIRIILGAGELFF. The CDR3 region has the DNA TGTGCCATCAGGATCATTCTCGGGGCCGGGGAGCTGTTTTTT. This chain links TRBV10-3 with TRBJ2-2; possibly TRBD2 for D (5 bases). Deletions cut 6 bases from V and 6 bases from J, with 14 bases between. Germline assignment: CDR1 ENHRY and CDR2 SYGVKD. This CDR3 contains 14 residues.

Worth noting for this clone: This sample includes further DNA sequences coding for the same CDR3. The rearrangement joins TRBV28 to TRBJ2-7; 7 nucleotides agree with TRBD2. Germline V lookup: CDR1 MDHEN, CDR2 SYDVKM. Germline trimming cut 6 bases from V and 0 bases from J; bases unmatched to any gene: 5. The CDR3 is 14 residues long. The CDR3 nucleotides read TGTGCCAGCAGCCCCGGGGGGAGCTCCTACGAGCAGTACTTC. As protein: CASSPGGSSYEQYF.

V and J are TRBV5-1 and TRBJ2-6; D gene unclear. Germline lookup yields CDR1 SGHRS and CDR2 YFSETQ. The V end was cut by 0 bases, the J end by 0 bases, with 13 bases between. The CDR3 sequence is 18 residues long. CDR3: CASSLAARSDSGANVLTF. CDR3 bases: TGCGCCAGCAGCTTGGCAGCCAGGTCCGACTCTGGGGCCAACGTCCTGACTTTC.